What follows is one T cell receptor (beta chain) and its context. What antigen it recognizes has not been identified. No base-level quality is on record; no much larger clone is a single base apart. Patients with a history of autoimmune disease or receiving systemic immunosuppression were excluded from the trial. Peripheral blood for TCR sequencing was drawn from every dose cohort at baseline, at cycle 4 day 1 and at cycle 7 day 1. The samples were drawn from a first-in-human, open-label, multicenter phase I dose-escalation trial of ivuxolimab. Adults with locally advanced or metastatic melanoma, renal cell, hepatocellular, or head and neck squamous cell carcinoma were enrolled in the trial. Before TCR sequencing, CD4+ T cells and CD8+ T cells from peripheral blood were sorted into separate populations. The sample comes from a study of OX40 agonist ivuxolimab in advanced cancers. About the study as a whole: Ivuxolimab, which targeted the costimulatory receptor OX40 (CD134), was an agonistic, fully human IgG2 monoclonal antibody. Of the roughly 52 dose-escalation patients, hepatocellular carcinoma was present in around 19, melanoma in approximately 15, renal cell carcinoma in 9 and head and neck cancer in 9. Intravenous ivuxolimab was administered to patients every 2 weeks at six dose levels: 0.01, 0.1, 0.3, 1.5, 3 and 10 mg/kg. A male proportion of roughly 85% and a mean age of 60 years, ranging from about 23 to 90, were recorded for the dose-escalation cohort. Prior anti-PD-1, anti-PD-L1 or anti-CTLA-4 therapy was permitted, and approximately 42% of dose-escalation patients had received checkpoint inhibitors. Partial responses were achieved by three dose-escalation patients, of whom one had hepatocellular carcinoma and two had cutaneous melanoma. The point of sequencing TCRbeta in the periphery was to test whether ivuxolimab changed TCR sequence diversity and drove clonal T-cell expansion. The paper reports the monotherapy dose-escalation portion (N of about 50 patients) of the phase I ivuxolimab trial.

In the germline V gene, CDR1 corresponds to SGHRS and CDR2 to YFSETQ. Taken from cysteine to phenylalanine, the CDR3 has 15 residues. Left in the record is the CDR3 DNA by itself, 45 bases read in frame from the first base. To sequence the TCRbeta CDR3 region, genomic DNA was isolated from the sorted cells. The immunoSEQ Assay was used to sequence the TCRbeta CDR3 regions. The source is immuneACCESS, and TCRdb retained only in-frame sequences with V and J called. Part of the clones is not carried over; for the studies checked, unresolved V genes explain less than half of this, and the remainder is unexplained. The sample yields 35,000 to 45,000 clones; about 83% were counted once. The top ten constitute 20% to 25% of the sample. The full study reports these points: At doses from 0.1 to 3.0 mg/kg, clonal expansion was seen in both CD4+ and CD8+ blood T cells between baseline and week 6. The antigen specificity of the peripheral T cells that underwent clonal expansion was not determined. Low levels of normalized T-cell clonal expansion were also shown by some nonresponding patients. In partial responders in the 0.1-3.0 mg/kg groups, normalized peripheral clonal expansion was found to be among the lowest, especially among CD8+ T cells. On average, CD8+ T cells showed more expanded clones than CD4+ T cells after ivuxolimab.

The clonotype comes from an adult with an advanced solid tumor such as melanoma, head and neck, liver or kidney cancer. Material: CD4+ or CD8+ T cells sorted from blood, obtained in a trial of the OX40 agonist ivuxolimab. The V and J segments used are TRBV5-1 and TRBJ2-5; the D assignment is uncertain and may be TRBD1 or TRBD2, with 6 bases supporting each. With the DNA end fitting TRBJ2-7 better, the J assignment may be wrong. In nucleotide form, the sequence is TGCGCCAGCAGCTTGGAGGGGGGCAGTATCTACGAGCAGTACTTC. It encodes CASSLEGGSIYEQYF.